Presented here are 3 T cell receptor beta chains from one specimen sequenced in a study of T cell responses to AZD1222 COVID-19 vaccine. Produced via immunoSEQ multiplex PCR; TCRdb's table is partial and in-frame only. The sample holds 110,000 to 150,000 clones, 75% to 90% seen once. The source material was peripheral blood, sampled on day 0 of AZD1222 vaccination. The receptors come from an adult in good health.

The chain links TRBV5-6 to TRBJ1-5, with 7 bases fitting TRBD1. The CDR3 totals 14 residues. Germline CDR1 is SGHDT and CDR2 is YYEEEE. With 4 bases clipped from V and 7 bases from J, the junction kept 8 bases outside the gene matches. CDR3 in DNA: TGTGCCAGCAGCCGCAGGGGGATTTCCCAGCCCCAGCATTTT. Its protein product is CASSRRGISQPQHF.

The J gene is TRBJ1-3, the V gene TRBV5-1; 7 nucleotides align to TRBD1. The V gene's germline CDR1 is SGHRS and CDR2 YFSETQ. V lost 5 bases to trimming and J lost 2 bases; unmatched junction nucleotides: 4. The CDR3 spans 14 residues. The CDR3 reads CASSPGGAGNTIYF. DNA of the CDR3: TGCGCCAGCAGTCCAGGGGGAGCTGGAAACACCATATATTTT.

The count of this clone is one. The chain links TRBV27 to TRBJ2-1; D possibly corresponds to TRBD2 (6 bases). V was trimmed by 0 bases and J by 8 bases, leaving 11 bases between them. The CDR3 extends over 14 amino acids. Looked up from germline, CDR1 is MNHEY and CDR2 is SMNVEV (reference sequence). CDR3 DNA: TGTGCCAGCAGTTTATCGCCGTGGGGGGATGAGCAGTTCTTC. Protein product: CASSLSPWGDEQFF.